This TCR beta chain was observed in a study of T cells in localized non-small cell lung cancer. Study-wide results and limits: Without multi-region sequencing, intratumor heterogeneity could not be excluded. Uninvolved adjacent lung showed higher T cell clonality than tumor. In adjacent lung appeared a median around 55 of the top 100 tumor clones. An association was observed between higher blood T cell density and longer overall survival.

The repertoire was sequenced with immunoSEQ multiplex PCR; TCRdb's copy has only in-frame clones and lacks some. The table lists about 3,300 clones, about a third of them singletons, with roughly 7.9% in the top ten. On this clone: Its target is not known.

Germline V CDR1 and CDR2: GTSNPN, SVGIG (reference sequence). This CDR3 region has 16 residues. V gave up 0 bases and J gave up 7 bases; unmatched junction bases: 4. This material consisted of lung tumor tissue, taken before any cancer treatment. V usage is TRBV30 and J usage is TRBJ2-1, with 15 bases fitting TRBD2. The clonotype was recovered from a female donor over 55 with stage I lung adenocarcinoma. The CDR3 coding sequence is TGTGCCTGGAGTGTACGGACTAGCGGGAGGGGGAATGAGCAGTTCTTC. It specifies CAWSVRTSGRGNEQFF.